The T cell receptor beta chain described here comes from a study of shared T cell receptors in the human thymus. CDR3 length equals 12 residues. Germline CDR1 reads MNHEY; CDR2 reads SMNVEV (reference sequence). With 2 bases removed from V and 6 bases from J, the gap between germline ends came to 7 bases. The data were produced by immunoSEQ multiplex PCR, yet TCRdb's version contains in-frame clones alone and is incomplete. Of hundreds of thousands of clones in the sample, more than 70% were seen once. These data also featured in a second study, about human thymus T cells. That report notes: Corrective cardiac operations yielded the resected thymus tissue. An apparent bias in V and J gene usage was seen in thymic and blood repertoires. Highly overlapping thymic repertoires among unrelated individuals were reported in related research.

This receptor was identified in a boy younger than two with a congenital heart defect. J is TRBJ1-2 and V is TRBV27, with TRBD1 as a possible D gene (5 bases). The sample comprised thymocytes. The CDR3 DNA follows: TGTGCCAGCAGTTTACGGGGGAATGGCTACACCTTC. As protein: CASSLRGNGYTF.